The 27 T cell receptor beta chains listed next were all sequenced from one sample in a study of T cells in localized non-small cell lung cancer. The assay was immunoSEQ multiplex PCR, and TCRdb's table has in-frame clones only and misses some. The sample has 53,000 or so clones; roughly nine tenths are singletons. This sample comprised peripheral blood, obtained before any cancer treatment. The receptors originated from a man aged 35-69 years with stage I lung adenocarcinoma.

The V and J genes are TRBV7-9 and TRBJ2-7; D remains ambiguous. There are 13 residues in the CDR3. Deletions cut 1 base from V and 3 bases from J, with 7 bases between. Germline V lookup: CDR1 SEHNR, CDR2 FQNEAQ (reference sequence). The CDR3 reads CASSLGQVYEQYF. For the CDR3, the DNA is TGTGCCAGCAGCTTAGGTCAGGTCTACGAGCAGTACTTC.

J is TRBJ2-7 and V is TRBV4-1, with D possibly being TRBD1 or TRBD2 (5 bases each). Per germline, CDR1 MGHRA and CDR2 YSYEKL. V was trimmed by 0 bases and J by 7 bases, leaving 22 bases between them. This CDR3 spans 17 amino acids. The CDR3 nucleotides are TGCGCCAGCAGCCAAGATGTGGTTCGGGGCAGGGCGGGTGAGCAGTACTTC. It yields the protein CASSQDVVRGRAGEQYF.

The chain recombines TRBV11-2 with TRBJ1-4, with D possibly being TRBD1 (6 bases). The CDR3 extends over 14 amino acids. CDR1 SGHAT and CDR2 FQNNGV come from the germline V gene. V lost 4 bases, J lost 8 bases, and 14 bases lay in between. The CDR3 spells CASSSPAGEEKLFF. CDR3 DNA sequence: TGTGCCAGCAGCTCGCCGGCAGGGGAGGAAAAACTGTTTTTT.

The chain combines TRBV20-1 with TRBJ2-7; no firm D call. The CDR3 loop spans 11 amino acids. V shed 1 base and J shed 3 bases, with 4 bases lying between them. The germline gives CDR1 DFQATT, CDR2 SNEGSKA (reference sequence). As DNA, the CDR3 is TGCAGTGCTAGAGCAGACTACGAGCAGTACTTC. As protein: CSARADYEQYF.

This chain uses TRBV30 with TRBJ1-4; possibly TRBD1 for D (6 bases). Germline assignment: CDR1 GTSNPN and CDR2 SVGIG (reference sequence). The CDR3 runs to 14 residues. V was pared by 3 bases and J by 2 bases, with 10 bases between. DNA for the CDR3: TGTGCCTGGAGGCAGACAGGTACTAATGAAAAACTGTTTTTT. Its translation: CAWRQTGTNEKLFF. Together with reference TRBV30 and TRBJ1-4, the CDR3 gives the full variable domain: SQTIHQWPATLVQPVGSPLSLECTVEGTSNPNLYWYRQAAGRGLQLLFYSVGIGQISSEVPQNLSASRPQDRQFILSSKKLLLSDSGFYLCAWRQTGTNEKLFFGSGTQLSVL.

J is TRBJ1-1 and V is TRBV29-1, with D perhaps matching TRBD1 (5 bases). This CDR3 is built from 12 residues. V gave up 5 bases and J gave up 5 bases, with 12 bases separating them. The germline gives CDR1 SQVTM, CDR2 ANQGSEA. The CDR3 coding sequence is TGCAGCGTTTTCGGGGGAGGAACTGAAGCTTTCTTT. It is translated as CSVFGGGTEAFF. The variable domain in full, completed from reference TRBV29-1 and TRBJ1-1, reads SAVISQKPSRDICQRGTSLTIQCQVDSQVTMMFWYRQQPGQSLTLIATANQGSEATYESGFVIDKFPISRPNLTFSTLTVSNMSPEDSSIYLCSVFGGGTEAFFGQGTRLTVV.

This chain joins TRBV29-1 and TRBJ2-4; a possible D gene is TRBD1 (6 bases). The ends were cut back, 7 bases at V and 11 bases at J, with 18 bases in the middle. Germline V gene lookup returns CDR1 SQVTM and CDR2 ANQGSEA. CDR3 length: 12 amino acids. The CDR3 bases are TGCAGCGCGGCCAACCCGACAGGAGTTCAGTACTTC. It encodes CSAANPTGVQYF. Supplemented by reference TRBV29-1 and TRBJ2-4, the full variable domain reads SAVISQKPSRDICQRGTSLTIQCQVDSQVTMMFWYRQQPGQSLTLIATANQGSEATYESGFVIDKFPISRPNLTFSTLTVSNMSPEDSSIYLCSAANPTGVQYFGAGTRLSVL.

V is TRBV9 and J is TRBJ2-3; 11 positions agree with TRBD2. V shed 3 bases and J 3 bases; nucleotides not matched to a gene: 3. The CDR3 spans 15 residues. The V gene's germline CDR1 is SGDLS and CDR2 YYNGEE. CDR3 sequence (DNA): TGTGCCAGCAGCGCCGGGACTAGCGGTACAGATACGCAGTATTTT. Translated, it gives CASSAGTSGTDTQYF.

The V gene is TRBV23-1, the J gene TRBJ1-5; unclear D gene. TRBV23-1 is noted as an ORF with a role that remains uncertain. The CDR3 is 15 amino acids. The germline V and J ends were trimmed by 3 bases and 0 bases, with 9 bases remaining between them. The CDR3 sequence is CASSQGSNSNQPQHF. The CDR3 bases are TGCGCCAGCAGTCAGGGCAGCAATAGCAATCAGCCCCAGCATTTT.

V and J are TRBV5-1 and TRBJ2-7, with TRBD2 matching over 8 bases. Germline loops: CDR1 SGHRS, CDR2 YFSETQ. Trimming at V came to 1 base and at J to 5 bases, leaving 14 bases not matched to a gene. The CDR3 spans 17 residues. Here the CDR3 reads CASSLKRTSQSPDEQYF. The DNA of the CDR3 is TGCGCCAGCAGCTTGAAACGGACTAGCCAGAGCCCCGACGAGCAGTACTTC.

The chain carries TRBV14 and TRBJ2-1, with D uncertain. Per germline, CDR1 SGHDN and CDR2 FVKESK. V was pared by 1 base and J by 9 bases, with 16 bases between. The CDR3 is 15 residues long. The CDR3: CASSQVKRAYGEQFF. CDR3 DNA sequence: TGTGCCAGCAGCCAAGTCAAGCGTGCATACGGTGAGCAGTTCTTC.

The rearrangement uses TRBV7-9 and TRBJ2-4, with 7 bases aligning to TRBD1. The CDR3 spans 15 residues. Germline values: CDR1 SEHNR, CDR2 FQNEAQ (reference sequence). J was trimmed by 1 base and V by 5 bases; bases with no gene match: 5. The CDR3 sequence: CASSRDREAKNIQYF. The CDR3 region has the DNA TGTGCCAGCAGCCGAGACAGGGAGGCCAAAAACATTCAGTACTTC.

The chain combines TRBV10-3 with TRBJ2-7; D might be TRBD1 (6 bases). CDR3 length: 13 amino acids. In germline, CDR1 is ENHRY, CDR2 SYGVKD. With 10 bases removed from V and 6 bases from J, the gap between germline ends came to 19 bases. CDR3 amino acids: CATYRDNELEQYF. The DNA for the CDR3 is TGTGCCACCTACCGGGACAATGAACTCGAGCAGTACTTC.

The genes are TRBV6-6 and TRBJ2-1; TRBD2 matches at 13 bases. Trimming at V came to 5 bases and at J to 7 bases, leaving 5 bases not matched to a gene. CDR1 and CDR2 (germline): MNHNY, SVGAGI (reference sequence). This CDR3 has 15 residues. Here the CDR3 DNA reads TGTGCCAGCAGTGAGGGACTAGCGGGAATAAATGAGCAGTTCTTC. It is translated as CASSEGLAGINEQFF.

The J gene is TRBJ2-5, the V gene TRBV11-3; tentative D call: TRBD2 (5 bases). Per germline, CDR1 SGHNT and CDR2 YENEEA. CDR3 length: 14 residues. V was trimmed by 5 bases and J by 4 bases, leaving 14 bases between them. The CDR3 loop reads CASSRGRDRETQYF. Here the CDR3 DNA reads TGTGCCAGCAGCAGAGGCCGGGATCGAGAGACCCAGTACTTC.

As DNA, the CDR3 is TGTGCCAGCAGCTTGGTTGGTACAGGGGGTAATGAAAAACTGTTTTTT. Translated, it gives CASSLVGTGGNEKLFF. The rearrangement uses TRBV7-2 and TRBJ1-4; the match to TRBD1 covers 8 bases. V lost 3 bases, J lost 4 bases, and 7 bases stayed unmatched. Germline V gene lookup returns CDR1 SGHTA and CDR2 FQGNSA. The CDR3 extends over 16 amino acids.

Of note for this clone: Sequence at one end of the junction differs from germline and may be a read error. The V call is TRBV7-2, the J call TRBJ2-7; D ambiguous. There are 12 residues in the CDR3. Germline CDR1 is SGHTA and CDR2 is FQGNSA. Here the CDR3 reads CASNLGDREQYF. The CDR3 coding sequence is TGTGCCAGCAACTTAGGAGACCGGGAGCAGTACTTC.

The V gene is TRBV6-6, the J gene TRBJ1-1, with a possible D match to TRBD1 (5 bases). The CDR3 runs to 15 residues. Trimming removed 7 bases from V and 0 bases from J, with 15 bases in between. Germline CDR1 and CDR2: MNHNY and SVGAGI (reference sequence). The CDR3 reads CASIAGGRMNTEAFF. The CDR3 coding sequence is TGTGCCAGCATCGCCGGGGGGAGGATGAACACTGAAGCTTTCTTT.

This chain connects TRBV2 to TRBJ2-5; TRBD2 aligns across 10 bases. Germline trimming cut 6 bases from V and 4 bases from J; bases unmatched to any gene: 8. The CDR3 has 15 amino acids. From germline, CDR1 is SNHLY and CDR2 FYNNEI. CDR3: CASRTVLAGGETQYF. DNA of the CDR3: TGTGCCAGCAGGACCGTTTTAGCGGGAGGAGAGACCCAGTACTTC.

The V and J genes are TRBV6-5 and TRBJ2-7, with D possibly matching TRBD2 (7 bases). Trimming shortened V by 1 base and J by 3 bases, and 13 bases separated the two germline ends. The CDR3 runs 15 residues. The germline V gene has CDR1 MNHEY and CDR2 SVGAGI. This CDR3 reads CASSYWRGGSYEQYF. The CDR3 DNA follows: TGTGCCAGCAGTTACTGGAGGGGGGGGAGCTACGAGCAGTACTTC.

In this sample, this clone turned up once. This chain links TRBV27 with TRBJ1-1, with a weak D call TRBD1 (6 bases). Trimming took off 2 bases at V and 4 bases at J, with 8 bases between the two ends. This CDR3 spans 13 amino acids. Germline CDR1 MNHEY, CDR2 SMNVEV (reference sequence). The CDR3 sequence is CASSLGGATEAFF. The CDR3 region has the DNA TGTGCCAGCAGTTTAGGGGGGGCCACTGAAGCTTTCTTT.

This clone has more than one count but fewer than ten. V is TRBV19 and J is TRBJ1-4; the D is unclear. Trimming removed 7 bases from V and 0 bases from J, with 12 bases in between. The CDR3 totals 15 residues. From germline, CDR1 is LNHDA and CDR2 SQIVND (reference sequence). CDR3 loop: CASKSGVSTNEKLFF. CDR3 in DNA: TGTGCCAGTAAGAGCGGGGTTTCAACTAATGAAAAACTGTTTTTT.

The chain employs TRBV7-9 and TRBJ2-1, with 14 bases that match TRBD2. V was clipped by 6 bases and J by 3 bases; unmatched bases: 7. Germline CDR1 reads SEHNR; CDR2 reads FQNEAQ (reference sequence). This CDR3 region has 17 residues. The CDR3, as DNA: TGTGCCAGCAGTCCGACTAGCGGGAGGGCCTTCTACAATGAGCAGTTCTTC. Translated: CASSPTSGRAFYNEQFF.

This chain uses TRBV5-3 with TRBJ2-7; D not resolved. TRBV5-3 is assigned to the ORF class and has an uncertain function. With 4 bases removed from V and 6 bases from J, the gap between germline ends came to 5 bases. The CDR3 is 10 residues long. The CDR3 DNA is TGTGCCAGAAGCCCCACCGAGCAGTACTTC. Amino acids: CARSPTEQYF.

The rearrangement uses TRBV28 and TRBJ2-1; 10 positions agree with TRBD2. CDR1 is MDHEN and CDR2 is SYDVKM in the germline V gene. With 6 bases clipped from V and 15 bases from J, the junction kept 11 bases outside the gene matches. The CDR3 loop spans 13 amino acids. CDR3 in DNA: TGTGCCAGCAGCACAGGGGCTAGCGGGAGTTCGTTCTTC. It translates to CASSTGASGSSFF.

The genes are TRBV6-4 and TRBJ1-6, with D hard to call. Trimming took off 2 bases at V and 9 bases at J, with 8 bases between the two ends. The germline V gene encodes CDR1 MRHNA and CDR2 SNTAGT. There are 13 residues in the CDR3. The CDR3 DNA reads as TGTGCCAGCAGTGACGGGGAGGGTTCACCCCTCCACTTT. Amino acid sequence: CASSDGEGSPLHF.

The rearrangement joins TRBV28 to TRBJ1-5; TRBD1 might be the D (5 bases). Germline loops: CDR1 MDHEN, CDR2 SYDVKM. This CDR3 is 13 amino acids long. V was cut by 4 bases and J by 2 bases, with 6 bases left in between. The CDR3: CASSWGRNQPQHF. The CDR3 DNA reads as TGTGCCAGCAGTTGGGGCCGCAATCAGCCCCAGCATTTT.